Listed below are T cell receptor beta chains from one sample, sequenced in a study of T cell responses to AZD1222 COVID-19 vaccine. This table comes from immunoSEQ multiplex PCR, and its TCRdb copy is limited to in-frame clones, with some not included. The table includes 140,000 to 150,000 clones, approximately 85% detected once. This specimen consisted of peripheral blood, obtained on day 0 of AZD1222 vaccination. All receptors derive from an adult in good health. The CDR3 runs from the conserved cysteine through the conserved F or W. The D gene is left open where the match is weak. The size entry is marked missing in some rows and otherwise reads once, few, many or a size class.

DNA	CDR3	D	length	V	J	size
TGCGCCAGCAGCTTGGTGGGCGCCTCCGACTACAATGAGCAGTTCTTC	CASSLVGASDYNEQFF	-	16	TRBV5-1	TRBJ2-1	-
TGTGCCAGTAGTATAAGGCCGACAGGAGGGGGAGAAAAACTGTTTTTT	CASSIRPTGGGEKLFF	-	16	TRBV19	TRBJ1-4	-
TGTGCCAGCAGCCCGGGACCCTTCGTTGGTCAGCCCCAGCATTTT	CASSPGPFVGQPQHF	-	15	TRBV7-9	TRBJ1-5	-
TGTGCCTGGAGTAAGGGGGCGGGCTATGGCTACACCTTC	CAWSKGAGYGYTF	TRBD1	13	TRBV30	TRBJ1-2	-
TGTGCCAGCAGGTCAGAGGTCGAAGGCTACACCTTC	CASRSEVEGYTF	-	12	TRBV6-5	TRBJ1-2	few
TGTGCCAGCAGTTACTCATCCGGGTTTTATGGCTACACCTTC	CASSYSSGFYGYTF	-	14	TRBV6-5	TRBJ1-2	-
TGTGCCAGCAGCGTCCGACAGGCTTACTCCTACGAGCAGTACTTC	CASSVRQAYSYEQYF	-	15	TRBV9	TRBJ2-7	-
TGTGCCAGCAGCGTAGCGGGGGGGCCGTACGAGCAGTACTTC	CASSVAGGPYEQYF	TRBD2	14	TRBV9	TRBJ2-7	-
TGTGCCAGCTCCCCCGGGAGGACTAATGAAAAACTGTTTTTT	CASSPGRTNEKLFF	-	14	TRBV5-6	TRBJ1-4	-
TGTGCCAGCAGCAATAGGGGGTGGTTAGCTGAGCAGTTCTTC	CASSNRGWLAEQFF	-	14	TRBV5-4	TRBJ2-1	-
TGTGCCAGCAGGTTAGCGGCACTGAACACCGGGGAGCTGTTTTTT	CASRLAALNTGELFF	-	15	TRBV6-5	TRBJ2-2	-
TGTGCCAGCAGCCGTGACCTAGTAAACACTGAAGCTTTCTTT	CASSRDLVNTEAFF	-	14	TRBV11-2	TRBJ1-1	-
TGTGCCAGCAGCTTCCCGGGACTTTATAATTCACCCCTCCACTTT	CASSFPGLYNSPLHF	-	15	TRBV7-8	TRBJ1-6	-
TGTGCCATCAGTGATCCGGGGACCCTGAACACTGAAGCTTTCTTT	CAISDPGTLNTEAFF	-	15	TRBV10-3	TRBJ1-1	once
TGTGCCAGCAGCTTAGGGACAGGGTTACCCTACGAGCAGTACTTC	CASSLGTGLPYEQYF	TRBD1	15	TRBV11-2	TRBJ2-7	-
TGTGCCAGCAGCCCCTCCTACCGAGCGGGAGAGCAGTACTTC	CASSPSYRAGEQYF	TRBD2	14	TRBV14	TRBJ2-7	-
TGTGCCAGTAGCACGACCGGGGGTGGGGATTCACCCCTCCACTTT	CASSTTGGGDSPLHF	-	15	TRBV19	TRBJ1-6	-
TGTGCCAGCAGCTCCCTTGCCGAGGACTCCTACGAGCAGTACTTC	CASSSLAEDSYEQYF	-	15	TRBV7-6	TRBJ2-7	-
TGTGCCAGCAGCCCCGGGACAGGGTACGAGCAGTACTTC	CASSPGTGYEQYF	TRBD1	13	TRBV7-6	TRBJ2-7	-
TGTGCCAGCAGCTTAAGTCTAGCGGGAGTATGGACAGATACGCAGTATTTT	CASSLSLAGVWTDTQYF	TRBD2	17	TRBV7-9	TRBJ2-3	-
TGTGCCAGCAAGAAAAGCCCAGGGGGGGCCGAGCCCCAGCATTTT	CASKKSPGGAEPQHF	TRBD1	15	TRBV6-5	TRBJ1-5	-
TGTGCCAGCTCACCACGGGTGTCGGTGGGAGAGACCCAGTACTTC	CASSPRVSVGETQYF	-	15	TRBV18	TRBJ2-5	-
TGTGCCAGCAGCTATGGCAACTATGGCTACACCTTC	CASSYGNYGYTF	-	12	TRBV7-9	TRBJ1-2	few
TGTGCCAGCAGTCAACGACTGGGAAACACCATATATTTT	CASSQRLGNTIYF	-	13	TRBV6-5	TRBJ1-3	-
TGTGCCAGCAGTTCGGACACAGGGCGGGGCACTGAAGCTTTCTTT	CASSSDTGRGTEAFF	-	15	TRBV28	TRBJ1-1	-
TGTGCCAGCAGGACCGCCGGGACTCAAGAAGAAGCTTTCTTT	CASRTAGTQEEAFF	-	14	TRBV5-6	TRBJ1-1	-
TGTGCCAGCAGTTACCCGGACGGTAGCTCCTACGAGCAGTACTTC	CASSYPDGSSYEQYF	-	15	TRBV6-6	TRBJ2-7	-
TGTGCCAGCAGTTGGGACAGGGGCTCCTACAATGAGCAGTTCTTC	CASSWDRGSYNEQFF	TRBD1	15	TRBV2	TRBJ2-1	few
TGCGCCAGCAGCCCCCCGGTAGGTGCTAGCTCTATCTACAATGAGCAGTTCTTC	CASSPPVGASSIYNEQFF	-	18	TRBV5-1	TRBJ2-1	once
TGTGCCTGGAGCCAGCCTGGGTGGGCGGGCAATCAGCCCCAGCATTTT	CAWSQPGWAGNQPQHF	-	16	TRBV30	TRBJ1-5	-
TGTGCCAGCAGTGAATGGCCAGTTACGAATGAGCAGTTCTTC	CASSEWPVTNEQFF	-	14	TRBV25-1	TRBJ2-1	once
TGTGCCAGCAGCGGCCTTTCAGCGGGGACCTACGAGCAGTACTTC	CASSGLSAGTYEQYF	TRBD2	15	TRBV28	TRBJ2-7	-
TGTGCCAGCAGTAAAGGACAGGGGTTGAAAGCCGGGGAGCTGTTTTTT	CASSKGQGLKAGELFF	TRBD1	16	TRBV2	TRBJ2-2	once
TGCGCCAGCAGTGAGTGGAACACTGAAGCTTTCTTT	CASSEWNTEAFF	-	12	TRBV10-2	TRBJ1-1	-
TGTGCCAGCAGCTTAGATTTGGGGATAGGGGAGCAGTACTTC	CASSLDLGIGEQYF	-	14	TRBV11-2	TRBJ2-7	-
TGTGCCAGCAGTACCGCGGGAGTAACCACAGATACGCAGTATTTT	CASSTAGVTTDTQYF	TRBD2	15	TRBV27	TRBJ2-3	-
TGTGCCAGCAGCCAGTTGGCAGGTACGCAGTATTTT	CASSQLAGTQYF	-	12	TRBV7-9	TRBJ2-3	-
TGCGCCAGCAGCTACAGGGGAGAAGACGAAAAACTGTTTTTT	CASSYRGEDEKLFF	TRBD1	14	TRBV5-1	TRBJ1-4	-
TGCGCCAGCAGCCAGTGGGGTCGGGAGACCCAGTACTTC	CASSQWGRETQYF	-	13	TRBV4-1	TRBJ2-5	-
TGTGCCAGCAGTGAAGCCGACAGCTCCTACGAGCAGTACTTC	CASSEADSSYEQYF	-	14	TRBV6-1	TRBJ2-7	-
TGTGCCATCAGTTGGGGAGTACTGGCGGGGGTTGAGAGCTCTGGGGCCAACGTCCTGACTTTC	CAISWGVLAGVESSGANVLTF	TRBD2	21	TRBV10-3	TRBJ2-6	-
TGTGCCAGCAGGGACCCCGGAACTTCTTCCTACGAGCAGTACTTC	CASRDPGTSSYEQYF	-	15	TRBV2	TRBJ2-7	-
TGTGCCAGCAGCGTCTGGGGGGGAAAACTGTTTTTT	CASSVWGGKLFF	-	12	TRBV27	TRBJ1-4	once
TGCGCCAGCAGCCAAGAGTCCAGAAACTATGGCTACACCTTC	CASSQESRNYGYTF	-	14	TRBV4-1	TRBJ1-2	medium-sized
TGTGCCAGCAGCTTAGGTACAGGGGTAGGCCAGCCCCAGCATTTT	CASSLGTGVGQPQHF	TRBD1	15	TRBV11-2	TRBJ1-5	-
TGTGCCAGCAGCCCACACCGGGACGTGCCCCACGAGCAGTACTTC	CASSPHRDVPHEQYF	-	15	TRBV9	TRBJ2-7	-
TGTGCCAGCAGCGTAATCTCTGGAAACACCATATATTTT	CASSVISGNTIYF	-	13	TRBV28	TRBJ1-3	-
TGCGCCAGCAGCGCCGGACAGGGGGCGCAGACCGGGGAGCTGTTTTTT	CASSAGQGAQTGELFF	TRBD1	16	TRBV5-1	TRBJ2-2	-
TGTGCCAGCAGCTGGGGGACACCGAATGAAAAACTGTTTTTT	CASSWGTPNEKLFF	-	14	TRBV13	TRBJ1-4	-
TGTGCCTGGAGTAGACAGAGCTCCTATAATTCACCCCTCCACTTT	CAWSRQSSYNSPLHF	-	15	TRBV30	TRBJ1-6	-
TGTGCCAGCAAGGGAGCGGGGGCTAGGATCGGGGAGCTGTTTTTT	CASKGAGARIGELFF	TRBD2	15	TRBV6-4	TRBJ2-2	-
TGTGCCACCAGCATTCCCTCGGACGGATCTAGCACAGATACGCAGTATTTT	CATSIPSDGSSTDTQYF	-	17	TRBV15	TRBJ2-3	-
TGCGCCAGCAGCCAAGATGGCCGGATGGGGACTGAAGCTTTCTTT	CASSQDGRMGTEAFF	-	15	TRBV4-1	TRBJ1-1	-
TGCAGCACCGGACAGGGTGTTAACTATGGCTACACCTTC	CSTGQGVNYGYTF	TRBD1	13	TRBV29-1	TRBJ1-2	-
TGTGCCAGCAGCTTAGAAGGGCCCCTAGGGGCTTTCTTT	CASSLEGPLGAFF	-	13	TRBV7-2	TRBJ1-1	-
TGTGCCATCAGTGCGGGCAGGGAGAATGGCTACACCTTC	CAISAGRENGYTF	-	13	TRBV10-3	TRBJ1-2	-
TGTGCCAGTAGTACGGCCCGGGACAGGCCTAATGAAAAACTGTTTTTT	CASSTARDRPNEKLFF	TRBD1	16	TRBV19	TRBJ1-4	-
TGTGCCAGTAGTATCTCCGGGACAGTCAACTATGGCTACACCTTC	CASSISGTVNYGYTF	TRBD1	15	TRBV19	TRBJ1-2	few
TGTGCCAGCAGTTTATTGGCCCCCGACAGCTCCTACAATGAGCAGTTCTTC	CASSLLAPDSSYNEQFF	-	17	TRBV27	TRBJ2-1	few
TGTGCCAGCAGCGACGGACAGTCTAGCAATCAGCCCCAGCATTTT	CASSDGQSSNQPQHF	-	15	TRBV9	TRBJ1-5	-